Listed below are T cell receptor beta chains from one sample, sequenced in a study of blood T cell repertoires in COVID-19. The table came from immunoSEQ multiplex PCR; TCRdb's copy has only in-frame clones and leaves some out. Among 120,000 or so clones, roughly four fifths were seen once, and the ten largest hold 12%. Sequenced sample: peripheral blood. The receptors come from a man between 60 and 75 years old with acute or convalescent COVID-19. Each CDR3 is given with its conserved first and last residue. A D gene is named only where the DNA matches it firmly. The listing skips clone size in some rows; elsewhere it reads once, few, many or a size class.

abundance: -
j_gene: TRBJ2-2
v_gene: TRBV9
d_gene: TRBD2
CDR3aa: CASMRGAGGPFTGELFF
CDR3nt: TGTGCCAGCATGCGAGGAGCGGGAGGGCCGTTCACCGGGGAGCTGTTTTTT

abundance: -
j_gene: TRBJ2-7
v_gene: TRBV5-3
d_gene: -
CDR3aa: CARSWATYEQYF
CDR3nt: TGTGCCAGAAGCTGGGCCACCTACGAGCAGTACTTC

abundance: -
j_gene: TRBJ1-5
v_gene: TRBV10-3
d_gene: -
CDR3aa: CAISESPGPPTFNQPQHF
CDR3nt: TGTGCCATCAGTGAGTCCCCAGGGCCGCCGACCTTCAATCAGCCCCAGCATTTT

abundance: -
j_gene: TRBJ1-1
v_gene: TRBV29-1
d_gene: -
CDR3aa: CSVQQHQNTEAFF
CDR3nt: TGCAGCGTCCAACAGCACCAGAACACTGAAGCTTTCTTT

abundance: many
j_gene: TRBJ1-1
v_gene: TRBV6-5
d_gene: -
CDR3aa: CASSSTGNTEAFF
CDR3nt: TGTGCCAGCAGTTCGACAGGGAACACTGAAGCTTTCTTT

abundance: -
j_gene: TRBJ1-1
v_gene: TRBV5-1
d_gene: TRBD1
CDR3aa: CASSLEGAGTEAFF
CDR3nt: TGCGCCAGCAGCTTGGAGGGGGCGGGCACTGAAGCTTTCTTT

abundance: few
j_gene: TRBJ2-7
v_gene: TRBV3-1/TRBV3-2
d_gene: TRBD2
CDR3aa: CASSQDRGVDLHEQYF
CDR3nt: TGTGCCAGCAGCCAAGATCGGGGGGTAGATCTCCACGAGCAGTACTTC

abundance: -
j_gene: TRBJ2-3
v_gene: TRBV3-1/TRBV3-2
d_gene: TRBD2
CDR3aa: CASRPLAGETDTQYF
CDR3nt: TGTGCCAGCAGGCCACTAGCGGGAGAAACAGATACGCAGTATTTT

abundance: -
j_gene: TRBJ1-2
v_gene: TRBV28
d_gene: -
CDR3aa: CASSPWGRDGYTF
CDR3nt: TGTGCCAGCAGCCCATGGGGGAGGGATGGCTACACCTTC

abundance: -
j_gene: TRBJ2-2
v_gene: TRBV5-5
d_gene: -
CDR3aa: CASSLTGEEAGELFF
CDR3nt: TGTGCCAGCAGCTTAACTGGGGAGGAAGCCGGGGAGCTGTTTTTT

abundance: once
j_gene: TRBJ2-7
v_gene: TRBV19
d_gene: TRBD1
CDR3aa: CASSLDRATYEQYF
CDR3nt: TGTGCCAGTAGTCTTGACAGGGCCACCTACGAGCAGTACTTC

abundance: -
j_gene: TRBJ1-6
v_gene: TRBV19
d_gene: -
CDR3aa: CASSIGGSNSPLHF
CDR3nt: TGTGCCAGTAGTATCGGTGGTTCTAATTCACCCCTCCACTTT

abundance: -
j_gene: TRBJ2-3
v_gene: TRBV5-1
d_gene: TRBD2
CDR3aa: CASTRLAGGPGRTDTQYF
CDR3nt: TGCGCCAGCACCAGACTAGCGGGAGGGCCTGGTAGAACAGATACGCAGTATTTT

abundance: once
j_gene: TRBJ1-5
v_gene: TRBV15
d_gene: TRBD1
CDR3aa: CATSAGQSSNQPQHF
CDR3nt: TGTGCCACCAGCGCGGGACAGAGTAGCAATCAGCCCCAGCATTTT

abundance: -
j_gene: TRBJ1-6
v_gene: TRBV3-1/TRBV3-2
d_gene: -
CDR3aa: CASSTRTVYNSPLHF
CDR3nt: TGTGCCAGCAGCACACGGACAGTTTATAATTCACCCCTCCACTTT

abundance: -
j_gene: TRBJ2-1
v_gene: TRBV5-1
d_gene: TRBD1
CDR3aa: CASSLAGQGYNEQFF
CDR3nt: TGCGCCAGCAGCTTAGCAGGACAGGGGTACAATGAGCAGTTCTTC

abundance: -
j_gene: TRBJ1-1
v_gene: TRBV4-1
d_gene: -
CDR3aa: CASSHPGGYTEAFF
CDR3nt: TGCGCCAGCAGCCACCCTGGTGGCTACACTGAAGCTTTCTTT

abundance: -
j_gene: TRBJ1-4
v_gene: TRBV5-1
d_gene: -
CDR3aa: CASSVIGIGGKLFF
CDR3nt: TGCGCCAGCAGCGTTATTGGAATTGGCGGCAAACTGTTTTTT

abundance: -
j_gene: TRBJ1-2
v_gene: TRBV11-2
d_gene: TRBD1
CDR3aa: CASSWTGRDYGYTF
CDR3nt: TGTGCCAGCAGCTGGACAGGGAGGGACTATGGCTACACCTTC

abundance: -
j_gene: TRBJ2-5
v_gene: TRBV28
d_gene: -
CDR3aa: CASSLIGDQETQYF
CDR3nt: TGTGCCAGCAGTTTAATAGGGGATCAAGAGACCCAGTACTTC

abundance: -
j_gene: TRBJ2-7
v_gene: TRBV3-1/TRBV3-2
d_gene: -
CDR3aa: CASSQAWAGEQYF
CDR3nt: TGTGCCAGCAGCCAAGCGTGGGCAGGCGAGCAGTACTTC

abundance: -
j_gene: TRBJ1-4
v_gene: TRBV4-1
d_gene: TRBD1
CDR3aa: CASSQLGQGGEKLFF
CDR3nt: TGCGCCAGCAGCCAATTAGGACAGGGAGGAGAAAAACTGTTTTTT

abundance: -
j_gene: TRBJ2-3
v_gene: TRBV15
d_gene: TRBD2
CDR3aa: CATSRKLGGGSTDTQYF
CDR3nt: TGTGCCACCAGCAGAAAACTGGGGGGGGGTAGCACAGATACGCAGTATTTT

abundance: -
j_gene: TRBJ2-7
v_gene: TRBV28
d_gene: -
CDR3aa: CASSSADRNLAEQYF
CDR3nt: TGTGCCAGCAGTTCGGCCGACAGGAACTTGGCCGAGCAGTACTTC

abundance: -
j_gene: TRBJ2-2
v_gene: TRBV7-6
d_gene: TRBD2
CDR3aa: CASRGPATSGRWAGELFF
CDR3nt: TGTGCCAGCAGAGGGCCGGCGACTAGCGGGAGGTGGGCCGGGGAGCTGTTTTTT

abundance: -
j_gene: TRBJ2-5
v_gene: TRBV5-1
d_gene: -
CDR3aa: CASSVGLGETQYF
CDR3nt: TGCGCCAGCAGCGTAGGACTGGGGGAGACCCAGTACTTC

abundance: -
j_gene: TRBJ1-2
v_gene: TRBV7-9
d_gene: -
CDR3aa: CASSPPGVYGYTF
CDR3nt: TGTGCCAGCAGCCCACCAGGGGTCTATGGCTACACCTTC

abundance: -
j_gene: TRBJ2-6
v_gene: TRBV5-5
d_gene: -
CDR3aa: CASISGYSGANVLTF
CDR3nt: TGTGCCAGCATATCGGGTTACTCTGGGGCCAACGTCCTGACTTTC

abundance: -
j_gene: TRBJ2-1
v_gene: TRBV6-1
d_gene: -
CDR3aa: CASSEKLDYNEQFF
CDR3nt: TGTGCCAGCAGTGAAAAACTAGACTACAATGAGCAGTTCTTC

abundance: -
j_gene: TRBJ1-5
v_gene: TRBV28
d_gene: -
CDR3aa: CASSFRASGPQHF
CDR3nt: TGTGCCAGCAGTTTCAGGGCTAGTGGACCCCAGCATTTT

abundance: -
j_gene: TRBJ2-4
v_gene: TRBV28
d_gene: TRBD1
CDR3aa: CASSGQGLGENIQYF
CDR3nt: TGTGCCAGCAGCGGACAGGGTCTGGGAGAAAACATTCAGTACTTC

abundance: few
j_gene: TRBJ1-3
v_gene: TRBV6-5
d_gene: -
CDR3aa: CAVHPGGGNTIYF
CDR3nt: TGTGCCGTCCACCCCGGGGGGGGAAACACCATATATTTT

abundance: -
j_gene: TRBJ1-1
v_gene: TRBV6-6
d_gene: -
CDR3aa: CASSYFRTLMNTEAFF
CDR3nt: TGTGCCAGCAGTTACTTTCGGACACTGATGAACACTGAAGCTTTCTTT

abundance: -
j_gene: TRBJ2-3
v_gene: TRBV24-1
d_gene: TRBD2
CDR3aa: CATSDSSGGSTDTQYF
CDR3nt: TGTGCCACCAGTGATTCGAGCGGGGGTAGCACAGATACGCAGTATTTT

abundance: -
j_gene: TRBJ2-3
v_gene: TRBV11-2
d_gene: TRBD2
CDR3aa: CASSPVAGTDTQYF
CDR3nt: TGTGCCAGCAGCCCCGTAGCGGGAACAGATACGCAGTATTTT

abundance: -
j_gene: TRBJ2-7
v_gene: TRBV28
d_gene: TRBD2
CDR3aa: CASRSGMGEQYF
CDR3nt: TGTGCCAGCAGGAGCGGGATGGGTGAGCAGTACTTC

abundance: -
j_gene: TRBJ2-7
v_gene: TRBV6-4
d_gene: TRBD2
CDR3aa: CASRTSTYEQYF
CDR3nt: TGTGCCAGCCGGACTAGCACCTACGAGCAGTACTTC

abundance: -
j_gene: TRBJ1-5
v_gene: TRBV6-5
d_gene: -
CDR3aa: CASSYSARQPQHF
CDR3nt: TGTGCCAGCAGTTACTCCGCGCGGCAGCCCCAGCATTTT

abundance: -
j_gene: TRBJ2-7
v_gene: TRBV28
d_gene: -
CDR3aa: CASRVGHHYEQYF
CDR3nt: TGTGCCAGCAGAGTGGGACATCACTACGAGCAGTACTTC

abundance: -
j_gene: TRBJ1-1
v_gene: TRBV19
d_gene: -
CDR3aa: CASSIQARGMGTEAFF
CDR3nt: TGTGCCAGTAGTATCCAAGCTCGGGGTATGGGCACTGAAGCTTTCTTT

abundance: -
j_gene: TRBJ2-5
v_gene: TRBV9
d_gene: TRBD1
CDR3aa: CASSPVDRALQETQYF
CDR3nt: TGTGCCAGCAGCCCCGTCGACAGGGCCCTCCAAGAGACCCAGTACTTC

abundance: -
j_gene: TRBJ1-2
v_gene: TRBV27
d_gene: TRBD1
CDR3aa: CASSLSGTGVGYTF
CDR3nt: TGTGCCAGCAGTTTATCCGGGACAGGGGTGGGCTACACCTTC

abundance: -
j_gene: TRBJ2-7
v_gene: TRBV4-1
d_gene: -
CDR3aa: CASSQERVPYEQYF
CDR3nt: TGCGCCAGCAGCCAAGAGAGGGTACCCTACGAGCAGTACTTC

abundance: -
j_gene: TRBJ2-1
v_gene: TRBV11-2
d_gene: -
CDR3aa: CASSLGYSAGYAEQFF
CDR3nt: TGTGCCAGCAGCTTAGGGTATAGTGCAGGTTACGCTGAGCAGTTCTTC

abundance: -
j_gene: TRBJ1-2
v_gene: TRBV7-2
d_gene: TRBD1
CDR3aa: CASSLGAQGVYGYTF
CDR3nt: TGTGCCAGCAGCTTAGGCGCACAGGGGGTGTATGGCTACACCTTC